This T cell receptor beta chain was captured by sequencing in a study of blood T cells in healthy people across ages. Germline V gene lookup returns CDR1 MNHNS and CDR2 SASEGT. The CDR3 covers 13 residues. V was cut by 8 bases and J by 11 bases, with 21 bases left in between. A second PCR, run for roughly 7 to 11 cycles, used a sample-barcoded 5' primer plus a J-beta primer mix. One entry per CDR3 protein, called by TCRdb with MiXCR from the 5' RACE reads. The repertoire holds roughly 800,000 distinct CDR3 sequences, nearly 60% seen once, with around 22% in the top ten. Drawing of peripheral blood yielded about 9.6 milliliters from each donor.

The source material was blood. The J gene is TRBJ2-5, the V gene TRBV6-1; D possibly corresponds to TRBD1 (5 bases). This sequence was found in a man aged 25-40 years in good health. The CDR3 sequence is CASARASGFEQYF. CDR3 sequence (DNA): TGTGCCAGCGCACGGGCGTCAGGGTTTGAGCAGTACTTC.